What follows are 19 T cell receptor beta chains derived from one specimen sequenced in a study of CD8 T cells in Susac syndrome. Random hexamers were used to reverse transcribe about 0.5 to 1 ug of RNA. Using its own MiXCR run on the immunoSEQ multiplex PCR reads, TCRdb lists one record per CDR3 protein. The sample has some 200,000 distinct CDR3 sequences, roughly 96% seen once; the top ten hold less than 0.095%. The specimen sequenced was CD4+ T cells from PBMCs. Receptor source: a human donor with multiple sclerosis.

The chain has TRBV2 and TRBJ2-4; TRBD2 agrees at 7 bases. This CDR3 is 13 amino acids long. Trimming cost V 4 bases and J 6 bases; bases outside gene matches: 3. Germline V gene lookup returns CDR1 SNHLY and CDR2 FYNNEI. Here the CDR3 reads CASSGEGRNIQYF. CDR3 in DNA: TGTGCCAGCAGTGGGGAGGGGAGAAACATTCAGTACTTC.

The chain couples TRBV24-1 to TRBJ2-7, with TRBD1 matching 8 bases. Germline V gene lookup returns CDR1 KGHDR and CDR2 SFDVKD. The CDR3 runs to 14 residues. J was trimmed by 4 bases and V by 3 bases; bases with no gene match: 4. CDR3 bases: TGTGCCACCAGTGATCCAAGGACAGGGTACGAGCAGTACTTC. Its translation: CATSDPRTGYEQYF.

The V gene is TRBV6-5, the J gene TRBJ2-7, with TRBD1 as a possible D gene (5 bases). The CDR3 extends over 14 amino acids. Deletions cut 0 bases from V and 3 bases from J, with 9 bases between. From germline, CDR1 is MNHEY and CDR2 SVGAGI. CDR3 sequence: CASSYSMQGYEQYF. The CDR3 nucleotides are TGTGCCAGCAGTTACTCGATGCAGGGCTACGAGCAGTACTTC.

This chain connects TRBV7-3 to TRBJ2-3; TRBD1 aligns across 10 bases. V gave up 10 bases and J gave up 1 base; unmatched junction bases: 2. The length of the CDR3 is 13 residues. Germline V gives CDR1 SGHTA, CDR2 FQGTGA. CDR3 nucleotide sequence: TGTGCCACTGGGACAGGGGGCACAGATACGCAGTATTTT. This gives the protein CATGTGGTDTQYF.

The J gene is TRBJ2-7, the V gene TRBV3-1; D may be TRBD1 (6 bases). CDR3 length: 13 residues. CDR1 is LGHDT and CDR2 is YNNKEL in the germline V gene (reference sequence). The V end lost 2 bases, the J end lost 3 bases, and 8 bases lay between the germline ends. CDR3 in DNA: TGTGCCAGCAGCCAACTACAGGGCTACGAGCAGTACTTC. Encoded protein: CASSQLQGYEQYF.

The chain couples TRBV25-1 to TRBJ2-5; D call uncertain. The CDR3 is 12 residues long. V shed 2 bases and J shed 6 bases, with 7 bases lying between them. The germline V gene encodes CDR1 MGHDK and CDR2 SYGVNS. CDR3 sequence reads: CASSETVKTQYF. The CDR3 nucleotides read TGTGCCAGCAGTGAAACCGTGAAGACCCAGTACTTC.

CDR3 region: CATRQGGSGNTIYF. The CDR3 DNA reads TGTGCCACAAGACAGGGCGGCTCTGGAAACACCATATATTTT. The gene calls are TRBV15 and TRBJ1-3; 7 positions match TRBD1. The germline CDR1 and CDR2 sequences are LNHNV and YYDKDF (reference sequence). V lost 9 bases, J lost 0 bases, and 5 bases stayed unmatched. The CDR3 consists of 14 residues.

Here the CDR3 DNA reads TGTGCCAGTAGTATAGAGAGCACGGTCTATGGCTACACCTTC. This translates into CASSIESTVYGYTF. V gene TRBV19 combines with J gene TRBJ1-2; D not resolved. This CDR3 contains 14 residues. Per germline, CDR1 LNHDA and CDR2 SQIVND (reference sequence). The V and J ends lost 0 bases and 4 bases respectively, with 9 bases between them.

This chain joins TRBV24-1 and TRBJ2-2; D is unresolved. V lost 0 bases to trimming and J lost 7 bases, with 2 bases between them. Germline CDR1 reads KGHDR; CDR2 reads SFDVKD. CDR3 length: 12 amino acids. The CDR3 DNA follows: TGTGCCACCAGTGATTTGAACGGGGAGCTGTTTTTT. This translates into CATSDLNGELFF.

This rearrangement joins TRBV15 to TRBJ2-1; the D is unclear. Trimming removed 0 bases at V and 3 bases at J, with 6 bases between. The germline V gene encodes CDR1 LNHNV and CDR2 YYDKDF (reference sequence). The CDR3 is 14 residues long. In nucleotides, the CDR3 is TGTGCCACCAGCAGAGACGGTGGCTACAATGAGCAGTTCTTC. It translates to CATSRDGGYNEQFF.

CDR3 bases: TGTGCCAGCAGCTCTAGTGGGCTAGCGGACACCGGGGAGCTGTTTTTT. Protein sequence: CASSSSGLADTGELFF. The V and J genes are TRBV7-3 and TRBJ2-2; TRBD2 aligns across 7 bases. The germline V gene encodes CDR1 SGHTA and CDR2 FQGTGA. The CDR3 runs 16 residues. Trimming cost V 4 bases and J 3 bases; bases outside gene matches: 8.

The chain has TRBV28 and TRBJ2-5, with TRBD1 as a possible D gene (6 bases). Germline V gene lookup returns CDR1 MDHEN and CDR2 SYDVKM. V dropped 2 bases and J dropped 4 bases, with 14 bases sitting between them. The CDR3 loop spans 15 amino acids. The CDR3 loop is CASSLGGQLGETQYF. Written as DNA, the CDR3 is TGTGCCAGCAGTTTAGGAGGACAGCTCGGAGAGACCCAGTACTTC.

The chain employs TRBV3-1 and TRBJ2-1, with D possibly matching TRBD2 (5 bases). Germline CDR1 and CDR2: LGHDT and YNNKEL (reference sequence). Trimming stripped 1 base from V and 16 bases from J, with 14 bases between. The CDR3 is made up of 12 amino acids. The CDR3 DNA follows: TGTGCCAGCAGCCAAGGGGCGGGCCCACTCTTCTTC. This encodes CASSQGAGPLFF.

The chain is built from TRBV3-1 and TRBJ1-2, with a weak D call TRBD1 (6 bases). Trimming took 3 bases from V and 0 from J, leaving 8 bases between them. Germline V lookup: CDR1 LGHDT, CDR2 YNNKEL (reference sequence). The CDR3 is made up of 14 amino acids. CDR3 sequence (DNA): TGTGCCAGCAGCCACGGGGGCTCTAACTATGGCTACACCTTC. This sequence encodes CASSHGGSNYGYTF.

J is TRBJ2-3 and V is TRBV20-1; 8 bases align to TRBD2. From germline, CDR1 is DFQATT and CDR2 SNEGSKA (reference sequence). This CDR3 comprises 16 residues. Trimming at V came to 4 bases and at J to 2 bases, leaving 11 bases not matched to a gene. In DNA form, the CDR3 reads TGCAGTGCTATGGGTCGTGCGGGAGGTGTCACAGATACGCAGTATTTT. It translates to CSAMGRAGGVTDTQYF.

This clonotype was detected once. V usage is TRBV4-1 and J usage is TRBJ2-2; D not certain. The CDR3 totals 16 residues. The germline V and J ends were trimmed by 4 bases and 1 base, with 13 bases remaining between them. Germline V lookup: CDR1 MGHRA, CDR2 YSYEKL. CDR3 coding DNA: TGCGCCAGCAGCCCCGTGGGCGGAGTGAACACCGGGGAGCTGTTTTTT. Amino acid sequence: CASSPVGGVNTGELFF.

The rearrangement joins TRBV19 to TRBJ1-4, with TRBD1 as a possible D gene (6 bases). Germline V CDR1 and CDR2: LNHDA, SQIVND (reference sequence). CDR3 size: 14 residues. Trimming shortened V by 2 bases and J by 8 bases, and 12 bases separated the two germline ends. DNA for the CDR3: TGTGCCAGTAGTATAAACAGGGTCGGAGAAAAACTGTTTTTT. Its translation: CASSINRVGEKLFF.

A single count supports this clonotype. The chain has TRBV20-1 and TRBJ2-1; 9 bases align to TRBD2. V lost 4 bases to trimming and J lost 5 bases; unmatched junction nucleotides: 6. The V gene's germline CDR1 is DFQATT and CDR2 SNEGSKA (reference sequence). The CDR3 is 14 amino acids. In nucleotides, the CDR3 is TGCAGTGCTATCGGGACTAGCAGAGACAATGAGCAGTTCTTC. Its protein product is CSAIGTSRDNEQFF.

This chain connects TRBV29-1 to TRBJ2-5, with D possibly TRBD2 on 5 matching bases. The CDR3 runs to 13 residues. Germline CDR1 is SQVTM and CDR2 is ANQGSEA. V lost 7 bases and J lost 5, with 17 bases in between. DNA of the CDR3: TGCAGCGCTTCCCCCGCGGGTTATGAGACCCAGTACTTC. Residues: CSASPAGYETQYF.